The clone carrying this TCR beta chain appeared once. Other nucleotide sequences in the sample specify the same CDR3. The data were taken from a study of blood T cell repertoires in COVID-19. Clones were sequenced by immunoSEQ multiplex PCR, and TCRdb holds only the in-frame ones, with some missing. The sample lists 150,000 to 200,000 clones, around 73% occurring once. The TCR originated in a woman between 50 and 59 years old who had recovered from COVID-19. Sequencing was carried out using PBMCs or T cells enriched from blood (not recorded which).

CDR3 protein: CATSGDTSYEQYF. The DNA of the CDR3 is TGTGCCACCAGCGGTGACACCTCCTACGAGCAGTACTTC. J is TRBJ2-7 and V is TRBV24-1; D uncertain. CDR1 and CDR2 (germline): KGHDR, SFDVKD. The CDR3 totals 13 residues. V was cut by 7 bases and J by 0 bases, with 9 bases left in between.